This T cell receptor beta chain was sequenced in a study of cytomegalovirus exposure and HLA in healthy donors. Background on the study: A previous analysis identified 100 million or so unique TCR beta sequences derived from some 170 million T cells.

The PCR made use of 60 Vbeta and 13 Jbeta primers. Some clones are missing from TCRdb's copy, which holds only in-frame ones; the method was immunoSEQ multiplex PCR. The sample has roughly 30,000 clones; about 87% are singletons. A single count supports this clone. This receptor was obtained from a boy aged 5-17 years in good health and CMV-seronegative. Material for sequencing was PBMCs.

CDR3: CASSQGAFSSYEQYF. CDR3 sequence (DNA): TGCGCCAGCAGCCAAGGGGCCTTCAGCTCCTACGAGCAGTACTTC. The J gene is TRBJ2-7, the V gene TRBV4-1; D remains ambiguous. Trimming removed 1 base from V and 0 bases from J, with 10 bases in between. CDR1 MGHRA and CDR2 YSYEKL come from the germline V gene. This CDR3 is built from 15 residues.